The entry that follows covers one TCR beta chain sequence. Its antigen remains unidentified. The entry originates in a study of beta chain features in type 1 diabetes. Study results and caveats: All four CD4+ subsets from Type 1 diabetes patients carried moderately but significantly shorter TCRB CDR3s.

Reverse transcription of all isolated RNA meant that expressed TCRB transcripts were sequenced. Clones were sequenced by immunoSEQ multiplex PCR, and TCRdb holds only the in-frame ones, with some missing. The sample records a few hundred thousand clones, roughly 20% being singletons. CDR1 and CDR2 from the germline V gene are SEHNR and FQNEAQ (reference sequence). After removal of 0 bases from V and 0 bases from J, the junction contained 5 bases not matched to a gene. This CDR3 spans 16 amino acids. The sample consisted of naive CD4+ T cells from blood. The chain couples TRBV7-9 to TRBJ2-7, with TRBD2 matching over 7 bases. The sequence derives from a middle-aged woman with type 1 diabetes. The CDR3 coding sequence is TGTGCCAGCAGCTTAGCGAGTGGCGGGAGCTCCTACGAGCAGTACTTC. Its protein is CASSLASGGSSYEQYF.